This TCR beta chain came from a study of CD8 T cells in ankylosing spondylitis. MiXCR, applied by TCRdb to the 5' RACE reads, yields one record per CDR3 protein. In the table there are 150,000 to 200,000 distinct CDR3 sequences, around 13% of which are singletons. This clonotype was recorded many times. The germline V gene encodes CDR1 SGHTA and CDR2 FQGNSA. The CDR3 has 12 amino acids. V was shortened by 6 bases and J by 9 bases, with 9 bases between the two germline ends. The source material was blood, either unsorted or a sorted T cell fraction (not recorded which). The gene calls are TRBV7-2 and TRBJ1-6; no reliable D call. The receptor was isolated from a female donor with ankylosing spondylitis or in good health (not recorded which). CDR3 loop: CASSHRLSPLHF. The CDR3 DNA sequence: TGTGCCAGCAGTCATAGGCTTTCACCCCTCCACTTT. Filled out from reference TRBV7-2 and TRBJ1-6, the complete variable domain reads GAGVSQSPSNKVTEKGKDVELRCDPISGHTALYWYRQSLGQGLEFLIYFQGNSAPDKSGLPSDRFSAERTGGSVSTLTIQRTQQEDSAVYLCASSHRLSPLHFGNGTRLTVT.